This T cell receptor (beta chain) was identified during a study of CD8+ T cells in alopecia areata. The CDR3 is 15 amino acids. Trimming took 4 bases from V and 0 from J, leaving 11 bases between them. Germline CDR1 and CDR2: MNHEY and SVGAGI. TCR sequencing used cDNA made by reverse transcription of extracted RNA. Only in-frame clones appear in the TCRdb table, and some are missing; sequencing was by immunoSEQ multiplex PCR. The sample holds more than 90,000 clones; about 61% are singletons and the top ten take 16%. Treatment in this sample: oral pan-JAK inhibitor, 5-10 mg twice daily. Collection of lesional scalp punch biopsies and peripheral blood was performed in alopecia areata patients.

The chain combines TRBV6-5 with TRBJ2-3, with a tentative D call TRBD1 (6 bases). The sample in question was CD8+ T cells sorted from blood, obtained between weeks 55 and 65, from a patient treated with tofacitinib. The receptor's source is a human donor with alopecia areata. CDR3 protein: CASSSDRLSTDTQYF. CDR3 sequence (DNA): TGTGCCAGCAGTTCCGACAGGCTTAGCACAGATACGCAGTATTTT.